Below, 4 T cell receptor beta chains from the same sample are listed, as sequenced in a study of breast tumors, draining lymph nodes, adjacent tissues. Samples came from axillary lymph nodes draining the breast cancer. TCRdb re-called the multiplex PCR reads through MiXCR, storing one row per CDR3 protein. The sample shows roughly 130,000 distinct CDR3 sequences, less than 35% of them seen only once. Input material: axillary lymph node tissue. These receptors all stem from a female donor with breast cancer. Some clones in this sample may be carry-over from other donors' samples.

Many counts were recorded for this clonotype. The chain joins TRBV7-9 to TRBJ2-7, with 10 bases that match TRBD1. V shed 5 bases, J shed 5 bases, and the junction held 6 bases outside the gene matches. This CDR3 contains 14 residues. Germline V gene lookup returns CDR1 SEHNR and CDR2 FQNEAQ (reference sequence). CDR3 amino acids: CASSLSDRGNEQYV. In nucleotides, the CDR3 is TGTGCCAGCAGCCTCTCGGACAGGGGGAACGAGCAGTACGTC.

The gene calls are TRBV7-3 and TRBJ2-3, with TRBD1 matching 8 bases. Germline lookup yields CDR1 SGHTA and CDR2 FQGTGA. V lost 7 bases and J lost 5; bases outside the gene matches: 8. The CDR3 spans 14 residues. CDR3 DNA sequence: TGTGCCAGCACAAGGGCAGGGGGCGGAGATACGCAGTATTTT. Translation: CASTRAGGGDTQYF.

The V and J genes are TRBV2 and TRBJ2-7; possible D gene TRBD2, 7 bases. Deletions cut 7 bases from V and 6 bases from J, with 16 bases between. Per germline, CDR1 SNHLY and CDR2 FYNNEI. CDR3 length: 13 residues. The CDR3 DNA is TGTGCCAGCAACCCTGGGGGGGCCCGCGAGCAGTACTTC. Its translation: CASNPGGAREQYF.

This clonotype was observed a single time. This rearrangement joins TRBV7-2 to TRBJ2-2, with 8 bases lining up with TRBD1. CDR1 SGHTA and CDR2 FQGNSA come from the germline V gene. CDR3 length: 15 residues. V trimming: 3 bases; J trimming: 4 bases; junction bases outside the gene matches: 4. CDR3 sequence: CASSFMQGATGELFF. In DNA, the CDR3 is TGTGCCAGCAGCTTCATGCAGGGGGCCACCGGGGAGCTGTTTTTT. The whole variable domain, remainder taken from reference TRBV7-2 and TRBJ2-2, is GAGVSQSPSNKVTEKGKDVELRCDPISGHTALYWYRQSLGQGLEFLIYFQGNSAPDKSGLPSDRFSAERTGGSVSTLTIQRTQQEDSAVYLCASSFMQGATGELFFGEGSRLTVL.